Following are 5 T cell receptor beta chains from one sample sequenced in a study of T cells in Graves' hyperthyroidism and ophthalmopathy. Amplified TCR beta CDR3 regions derived from RNA transcripts. First-round RT-PCR targeting the TCR CDR3 was performed with the HTBI primer set. TCRdb re-derived calls from the multiplex PCR reads in MiXCR, one entry per CDR3 protein. The sample yields hundreds of thousands of distinct CDR3 sequences, 14% seen once. The sequenced sample consisted of blood. These receptors were collected from a woman younger than 35 with Graves' hyperthyroidism.

This clonotype was detected ten times or more. The chain couples TRBV2 to TRBJ2-1; D is ambiguous. The CDR3 runs to 13 residues. CDR1 SNHLY and CDR2 FYNNEI come from the germline V gene. Trimming removed 4 bases from V and 5 bases from J, with 9 bases in between. The CDR3 sequence: CASSVSADNEQFF. The CDR3 DNA is TGTGCCAGCAGTGTTTCAGCTGACAATGAGCAGTTCTTC.

This clonotype was found a few times. V and J are TRBV6-1 and TRBJ2-1; TRBD2 aligns across 14 bases. The CDR3 runs 15 residues. The V and J ends lost 6 bases and 9 bases, in that order; junction bases with no gene match: 7. Germline V gives CDR1 MNHNS, CDR2 SASEGT. Here the CDR3 reads CASSGTSGSVGEQFF. In DNA, the CDR3 is TGTGCCAGCAGCGGGACTAGCGGGAGTGTAGGTGAGCAGTTCTTC.

This clonotype was seen a few times. This chain joins TRBV2 and TRBJ2-7; 7 bases line up with TRBD2. CDR3 length: 13 residues. Per the germline V gene, CDR1 is SNHLY and CDR2 is FYNNEI. V shed 6 bases, J shed 4 bases, and the junction held 6 bases outside the gene matches. The CDR3 nucleotides are TGTGCCAGCAGGCTGACTAGCCGGTACGAGCAGTACTTC. Translated: CASRLTSRYEQYF.

This clonotype occurred many times. The rearrangement uses TRBV7-3 and TRBJ1-1, with 7 positions matching TRBD1. This CDR3 is 14 amino acids long. V shed 3 bases and J 0 bases; nucleotides not matched to a gene: 1. The germline V gene has CDR1 SGHTA and CDR2 FQGTGA. In nucleotides, the CDR3 is TGTGCCAGCAGCTTGCAGGGGGTGAACACTGAAGCTTTCTTT. It specifies CASSLQGVNTEAFF.

This clonotype showed up just a few times. The J gene is TRBJ1-4, the V gene TRBV6-2 or TRBV6-3, with 8 bases lining up with TRBD1. V trimming: 6 bases; J trimming: 7 bases; junction bases outside the gene matches: 16. This CDR3 comprises 17 residues. Germline V lookup: CDR1 MNHEY, CDR2 SVGEGT. The CDR3: CASRPRPDRERREKLFF. The CDR3 region has the DNA TGTGCCAGCAGACCCCGGCCGGACAGGGAACGACGTGAAAAACTGTTTTTT.